What follows are 18 T cell receptor beta chains derived from one specimen sequenced in a study of blood T cell repertoires in COVID-19. Some clones are missing from TCRdb's copy, which holds only in-frame ones; the method was immunoSEQ multiplex PCR. The sample shows nearly 350,000 clones, roughly 89% of them seen only once. The sequencing input was peripheral blood. The receptors stem from a young woman who had recovered from COVID-19.

This chain uses TRBV4-1 with TRBJ1-2, with D tentatively TRBD1 (6 bases). The CDR3 spans 14 residues. CDR1 and CDR2 from the germline V gene are MGHRA and YSYEKL. The V end lost 0 bases, the J end lost 5 bases, and 10 bases lay between the germline ends. The CDR3 bases are TGCGCCAGCAGCCAAGAGAACAGGGTATATGGCTACACCTTC. This codes for CASSQENRVYGYTF.

The chain links TRBV19 to TRBJ1-1, with 7 positions matching TRBD1. The length of the CDR3 is 16 residues. CDR1 and CDR2 from the germline V gene are LNHDA and SQIVND (reference sequence). With V trimmed by 7 bases and J by 1 base, 12 bases remained unmatched. CDR3: CASNVVGGLGNTEAFF. CDR3 in DNA: TGTGCCAGTAATGTCGTAGGGGGCTTGGGGAACACTGAAGCTTTCTTT. The whole variable domain, filled in from reference TRBV19 and TRBJ1-1, reads DGGITQSPKYLFRKEGQNVTLSCEQNLNHDAMYWYRQDPGQGLRLIYYSQIVNDFQKGDIAEGYSVSREKKESFPLTVTSAQKNPTAFYLCASNVVGGLGNTEAFFGQGTRLTVV.

V is TRBV7-2 and J is TRBJ2-1; D may be TRBD2 (6 bases). Trimming shortened V by 4 bases and J by 5 bases, and 18 bases separated the two germline ends. CDR3 length: 16 residues. The V gene's germline CDR1 is SGHTA and CDR2 FQGNSA. CDR3 DNA sequence: TGTGCCAGCAGCTACCCGGGGGTGCGGGGTAACAATGAGCAGTTCTTC. Its translation is CASSYPGVRGNNEQFF. Using reference TRBV7-2 and TRBJ2-1 for the parts outside the CDR3, the full variable domain is GAGVSQSPSNKVTEKGKDVELRCDPISGHTALYWYRQSLGQGLEFLIYFQGNSAPDKSGLPSDRFSAERTGGSVSTLTIQRTQQEDSAVYLCASSYPGVRGNNEQFFGPGTRLTVL.

The gene calls are TRBV18 and TRBJ1-2, with D perhaps TRBD1 (6 bases). This CDR3 region has 13 residues. With 6 bases removed from V and 6 bases from J, the gap between germline ends came to 14 bases. Germline V gene sequence: CDR1 KGHSH, CDR2 LQKENI. The DNA for the CDR3 is TGTGCCAGCTCCCCTCAGGGGATGCATGGCTACACCTTC. It encodes CASSPQGMHGYTF.

This clone was seen just once. CDR3 nucleotides: TGCGCCAGCAGTGAGTTTAGAAACTATGGCTACACCTTC. Translating gives CASSEFRNYGYTF. This chain uses TRBV10-1 with TRBJ1-2; unclear D gene. The V and J ends lost 1 base and 2 bases respectively, with 5 bases between them. The CDR3 runs to 13 residues. The germline V gene encodes CDR1 WNHNN and CDR2 SYGVQD (reference sequence).

The chain employs TRBV5-4 and TRBJ2-5; D is perhaps TRBD2 (6 bases). Germline V gene data show CDR1 as SGHNT and CDR2 as YYREEE (reference sequence). V lost 4 bases to trimming and J lost 7 bases, with 17 bases between them. CDR3 length: 14 amino acids. The CDR3 protein is CASSLRDSARTQYF. CDR3 bases: TGTGCCAGCAGCCTCCGGGACTCCGCGCGGACCCAGTACTTC.

The chain joins TRBV6-2 or TRBV6-3 to TRBJ2-3, with D possibly matching TRBD1 (5 bases). The CDR3 has 14 residues. V was cut by 2 bases and J by 6 bases, with 12 bases left in between. Germline V gene lookup returns CDR1 MNHEY and CDR2 SVGEGT. The CDR3 sequence is CASSYTSTDDTQYF. CDR3 nucleotides: TGTGCCAGCAGTTACACCTCGACAGATGATACGCAGTATTTT.

The chain carries TRBV7-9 and TRBJ1-5, with a weak D call TRBD1 (5 bases). Per germline, CDR1 SEHNR and CDR2 FQNEAQ (reference sequence). Trimming took off 1 base at V and 8 bases at J, with 21 bases between the two ends. The CDR3 is 17 residues long. CDR3 nucleotides: TGTGCCAGCAGCTTAGTAAGTTCGCAGGGCCCATCGGAGCCCCAGCATTTT. Protein sequence: CASSLVSSQGPSEPQHF.

This sequence joins TRBV12-5 and TRBJ1-3; TRBD1 aligns across 7 bases. Germline V CDR1 and CDR2: LGHNT, FRNRAP. V lost 8 bases and J lost 4; bases outside the gene matches: 11. The CDR3 has 15 residues. CDR3 loop: CASRQGEGWGNTIYF. CDR3 bases: TGTGCTAGTCGGCAGGGGGAAGGATGGGGAAACACCATATATTTT.

V usage is TRBV29-1 and J usage is TRBJ1-3, with D perhaps TRBD1 (5 bases). The CDR3 loop spans 13 amino acids. Germline V gene lookup returns CDR1 SQVTM and CDR2 ANQGSEA. Between the trimmed V and J ends, which lost 3 bases and 4 bases, there was a span of 10 bases. The CDR3 DNA sequence: TGCAGCGTTGACGCAGGGTCGGGAAACACCATATATTTT. It codes for CSVDAGSGNTIYF.

V is TRBV4-3 and J is TRBJ1-3; D possibly corresponds to TRBD1 (6 bases). Germline CDR1 LGHNA, CDR2 YSLEER. Trimming cost V 0 bases and J 0 bases, with 12 bases left between them. The length of the CDR3 is 17 residues. This CDR3 is CASSQDGGQSSGNTIYF. For the CDR3, the DNA is TGCGCCAGCAGCCAAGATGGCGGACAGAGCTCTGGAAACACCATATATTTT.

The CDR3 here is CASSTPSGRLAGVDNEQFF. For the CDR3, the DNA is TGTGCCAGCAGCACCCCCAGCGGACGACTAGCGGGAGTGGACAATGAGCAGTTCTTC. The chain carries TRBV7-2 and TRBJ2-1; 12 positions agree with TRBD2. V lost 5 bases to trimming and J lost 5 bases; unmatched junction nucleotides: 16. The germline CDR1 and CDR2 sequences are SGHTA and FQGNSA. The CDR3 runs to 19 residues.

The rearrangement uses TRBV27 and TRBJ2-7; 11 bases line up with TRBD2. The V and J ends lost 2 bases and 2 bases, in that order; junction bases with no gene match: 8. This CDR3 spans 17 amino acids. Germline V gene lookup returns CDR1 MNHEY and CDR2 SMNVEV (reference sequence). The CDR3 region has the DNA TGTGCCAGCAGTTTAGGCCGACTAGCGGGACTGCCCTACGAGCAGTACGTC. Protein sequence: CASSLGRLAGLPYEQYV.

This clone was picked up many times. This chain uses TRBV19 with TRBJ1-1, with D uncertain. This CDR3 is built from 16 residues. The germline gives CDR1 LNHDA, CDR2 SQIVND (reference sequence). V shed 0 bases and J shed 5 bases, with 16 bases lying between them. CDR3 DNA sequence: TGTGCCAGTAGTATAGAGGGATTTGGAGGCTCTACTGAAGCTTTCTTT. The encoded protein is CASSIEGFGGSTEAFF.

On this clone: This CDR3 is also generated by other DNA sequences in the sample. The chain recombines TRBV5-6 with TRBJ2-1; the match to TRBD2 covers 8 bases. CDR1 is SGHDT and CDR2 is YYEEEE in the germline V gene. The ends lost 2 bases at V and 4 bases at J; junction bases unmatched: 2. The CDR3 spans 14 residues. The CDR3 sequence is CASSLTSGYNEQFF. The CDR3 DNA sequence: TGTGCCAGCAGCTTAACTAGCGGTTACAATGAGCAGTTCTTC.

This sequence joins TRBV6-2 or TRBV6-3 and TRBJ1-1, with TRBD1 matching 7 bases. Germline V gives CDR1 MNHEY, CDR2 SVGEGT. V trimming: 2 bases; J trimming: 4 bases; junction bases outside the gene matches: 7. There are 15 residues in the CDR3. The CDR3 region is CASSYQNRGSTEAFF. CDR3 in DNA: TGTGCCAGCAGTTACCAGAACAGGGGATCCACTGAAGCTTTCTTT.

This chain uses TRBV27 with TRBJ1-2; TRBD1 aligns across 11 bases. CDR3 size: 16 residues. Germline CDR1 reads MNHEY; CDR2 reads SMNVEV (reference sequence). Trimming removed 6 bases from V and 4 bases from J; junction bases left unmatched: 10. The CDR3 DNA sequence: TGTGCCAGCAGGAAATGGGGACAGGGGGTCGGCTATGGCTACACCTTC. It translates to CASRKWGQGVGYGYTF.

The gene calls are TRBV29-1 and TRBJ2-1; 7 bases fit TRBD2. CDR3 length equals 14 residues. The junction had 7 bases not matched to a gene; V was cut back by 4 bases and J by 4 bases. From germline, CDR1 is SQVTM and CDR2 ANQGSEA. Written as DNA, the CDR3 is TGCAGCGTTGTACCCAGCGGGACTTACAATGAGCAGTTCTTC. It translates to CSVVPSGTYNEQFF.